The 30 T cell receptor beta chains below all came from one sample that was sequenced in a study of post-analysis software for immune sequencing data. These receptors have no identified antigens. Study-level points and caveats: When patients were compared with controls, a handful of TRBV segments were more frequent, TRBV5-6, TRBV5-1 and TRBV20-1 among them.

Presence of unique molecular identifiers characterized the TCR beta cDNA libraries. TCRdb fed the PCR reads into MiXCR, producing one record per CDR3 protein. The profile shows hundreds of thousands of distinct CDR3 sequences, about 53% of them singletons. Specimen: blood. Every receptor here comes from a girl between 10 and 17 years old with multiple sclerosis.

This clonotype was recorded a few times. V is TRBV27 and J is TRBJ2-1; 9 bases agree with TRBD1. The CDR3 length is 16 residues. The junction had 10 bases not matched to a gene; V was cut back by 1 base and J by 9 bases. Germline values: CDR1 MNHEY, CDR2 SMNVEV (reference sequence). The CDR3 coding sequence is TGTGCCAGCAGTTTATTTTGGGACAGGGTATCGGGTGAGCAGTTCTTC. This translates into CASSLFWDRVSGEQFF.

This clonotype appeared a few times. This chain connects TRBV29-1 to TRBJ2-5, with D hard to call. Trimming took 4 bases from V and 2 from J, leaving 8 bases between them. CDR1 and CDR2 from the germline V gene are SQVTM and ANQGSEA. The CDR3 loop spans 12 amino acids. CDR3 amino acids: CSVGIIQETQYF. For the CDR3, the DNA is TGCAGCGTTGGAATCATACAAGAGACCCAGTACTTC.

The gene calls are TRBV20-1 and TRBJ1-2; D remains unclear. Germline assignment: CDR1 DFQATT and CDR2 SNEGSKA (reference sequence). Between the trimmed V and J ends, which lost 0 bases and 10 bases, there was a span of 6 bases. The CDR3 length is 10 residues. The CDR3 sequence is CSARDSPYTF. In DNA, the CDR3 is TGCAGTGCTAGAGATTCCCCCTACACCTTC.

This clonotype was picked up many times. The rearrangement links TRBV7-3 to TRBJ2-2; D gene ambiguous. The V gene lost 4 bases and the J gene lost 2 bases, with 2 bases spanning the gap. The CDR3 is made up of 12 amino acids. Germline V gene sequence: CDR1 SGHTA, CDR2 FQGTGA. CDR3 sequence: CASSYNTGELFF. DNA for the CDR3: TGTGCCAGCAGCTACAACACCGGGGAGCTGTTTTTT.

This clonotype was detected only once. The CDR3 region is CASRNRLGQRAGELFF. The CDR3 DNA reads TGTGCCAGCAGAAACAGGCTTGGACAGAGGGCCGGGGAGCTGTTTTTT. The chain couples TRBV12-3 or TRBV12-4 to TRBJ2-2, with a tentative D call TRBD1 (6 bases). The CDR3 runs 16 residues. Trimming took 6 bases from V and 6 from J, leaving 20 bases between them.

The chain employs TRBV10-3 and TRBJ1-5; a weak D match, TRBD1 (5 bases). Germline lookup yields CDR1 ENHRY and CDR2 SYGVKD. V dropped 3 bases and J dropped 0 bases, with 9 bases sitting between them. There are 15 residues in the CDR3. The CDR3 protein is CAISDRDDSNQPQHF. The CDR3 DNA reads as TGTGCCATCAGTGATAGGGACGATAGCAATCAGCCCCAGCATTTT.

The table lists this clonotype with a few counts. The chain uses TRBV29-1 and TRBJ2-7, with 8 nucleotides matching TRBD2. Judging by the DNA end, TRBJ2-5 fits better; the J call may be wrong. Germline V gene sequence: CDR1 SQVTM, CDR2 ANQGSEA. The CDR3 spans 14 residues. The CDR3 bases are TGCAGCGTTGTACCAGCGGGAGCGGTAGAGACCCAGTACTTC. Translated: CSVVPAGAVETQYF.

The V gene is TRBV27, the J gene TRBJ2-6; D ambiguous. From germline, CDR1 is MNHEY and CDR2 SMNVEV (reference sequence). This CDR3 has 19 amino acids. Trimming took 5 bases from V and 0 from J, leaving 20 bases between them. The CDR3 loop reads CASSQLGASWSSGANVLTF. The CDR3 bases are TGTGCCAGCAGTCAACTCGGTGCGTCGTGGAGCTCTGGGGCCAACGTCCTGACTTTC. The full variable domain, its missing parts supplied by reference TRBV27 and TRBJ2-6, is EAQVTQNPRYLITVTGKKLTVTCSQNMNHEYMSWYRQDPGLGLRQIYYSMNVEVTDKGDVPEGYKVSRKEKRNFPLILESPSPNQTSLYFCASSQLGASWSSGANVLTFGAGSRLTVL.

The rearrangement uses TRBV29-1 and TRBJ2-7, with 8 bases lining up with TRBD1. The CDR3 runs to 12 residues. J gave up 6 bases and V 4 bases, and 5 bases lay outside the gene matches. Per the germline V gene, CDR1 is SQVTM and CDR2 is ANQGSEA. CDR3 in amino acids: CSVVDRGGEQYF. As DNA, the CDR3 is TGCAGCGTTGTTGACAGGGGAGGCGAGCAGTACTTC.

This clonotype has a count of ten or more. The chain joins TRBV6-1 to TRBJ2-1, with D hard to call. There are 16 residues in the CDR3. In germline, CDR1 is MNHNS, CDR2 SASEGT. Trimming cost V 6 bases and J 8 bases, with 23 bases left between them. CDR3 DNA: TGTGCCAGCAGAATCACCCCCAACTCCGTGACTCATGAGCAGTTCTTC. It specifies CASRITPNSVTHEQFF.

This clonotype has a single count. The chain recombines TRBV5-1 with TRBJ2-5; 8 bases fit TRBD1. TRBJ2-7 explains the end of the DNA better; the J call may be wrong. CDR1 and CDR2 from the germline V gene are SGHRS and YFSETQ. The CDR3 totals 15 residues. The chain's CDR3 is CASRRDRMSSYEQYF. The CDR3, as DNA: TGCGCCAGCCGAAGGGACAGGATGAGCTCCTACGAGCAGTACTTC.

The chain couples TRBV29-1 to TRBJ2-5; D is unclear. Between the trimmed V and J ends, which lost 0 bases and 5 bases, there was a span of 16 bases. The CDR3 totals 15 residues. Germline V gives CDR1 SQVTM, CDR2 ANQGSEA. DNA for the CDR3: TGCAGCGTTGAAGAAGGGCGCAGTCCGACCGAGACCCAGTACTTC. It translates to CSVEEGRSPTETQYF.

J is TRBJ2-1 and V is TRBV7-2, with D maybe TRBD2 (7 bases). CDR1 and CDR2 (germline): SGHTA, FQGNSA. The CDR3 consists of 15 residues. Trimming shortened V by 5 bases and J by 5 bases, and 16 bases separated the two germline ends. The CDR3 sequence: CASSLQYGGHNEQFF. In nucleotides, the CDR3 is TGTGCCAGCAGCCTCCAGTACGGGGGGCACAATGAGCAGTTCTTC.

This chain links TRBV9 with TRBJ2-5; TRBD1 matches at 7 bases. Near its end, the DNA agrees better with TRBJ2-7, so the J call may be wrong. In germline, CDR1 is SGDLS, CDR2 YYNGEE. The CDR3 is 14 amino acids. CDR3 in amino acids: CASSLTGTVHEQYF. The CDR3 coding sequence is TGTGCCAGCAGTCTTACCGGGACAGTTCACGAGCAGTACTTC.

The chain uses TRBV18 and TRBJ2-6; D is unresolved. Deletions cut 4 bases from V and 4 bases from J, with 17 bases between. The CDR3 covers 17 residues. Germline V gene data show CDR1 as KGHSH and CDR2 as LQKENI. This CDR3 reads CASSRRGRALGANVLTF. CDR3 bases: TGTGCCAGCTCACGCCGAGGAAGGGCGCTCGGGGCCAACGTCCTGACTTTC.

J is TRBJ1-1 and V is TRBV29-1; weak D call: TRBD1 (5 bases). Germline V gene lookup returns CDR1 SQVTM and CDR2 ANQGSEA. The CDR3 extends over 13 amino acids. V lost 6 bases and J 0 bases, leaving 11 bases between the germline ends. The CDR3 is CSVRQLLNTEAFF. CDR3 in DNA: TGCAGCGTCCGACAGCTCCTGAACACTGAAGCTTTCTTT.

This clonotype was counted a few times. This chain joins TRBV6-6 and TRBJ1-1; D perhaps matches TRBD1 (6 bases). The CDR3 totals 14 residues. From germline, CDR1 is MNHNY and CDR2 SVGAGI (reference sequence). Between the trimmed V and J ends, which lost 7 bases and 6 bases, there was a span of 18 bases. The CDR3 region is CASILGGVRAEAFF. CDR3 DNA: TGTGCCAGCATCCTAGGGGGGGTCCGCGCTGAAGCTTTCTTT.

This chain links TRBV4-3 with TRBJ2-7; D may be TRBD1 (5 bases). CDR1 is LGHNA and CDR2 is YSLEER in the germline V gene. V lost 3 bases, J lost 2 bases, and 20 bases lay in between. This CDR3 has 17 amino acids. CDR3 sequence reads: CASSQTEASTRPYEQYF. In DNA, the CDR3 is TGCGCCAGCAGCCAGACAGAGGCGTCCACTCGCCCCTACGAGCAGTACTTC.

V gene TRBV29-1 combines with J gene TRBJ1-2; TRBD1 aligns across 8 bases. The CDR3 runs 15 residues. CDR1 and CDR2 from the germline V gene are SQVTM and ANQGSEA. Trimming took 4 bases from V and 1 from J; bases not matched to a gene: 8. The CDR3 nucleotides are TGCAGCGTTGGGGCCCCGACAGGGGTTAACTATGGCTACACCTTC. This sequence encodes CSVGAPTGVNYGYTF.

This rearrangement joins TRBV29-1 to TRBJ2-7; TRBD2 aligns across 7 bases. V shed 3 bases, J shed 2 bases, and the junction held 4 bases outside the gene matches. Germline loops: CDR1 SQVTM, CDR2 ANQGSEA. The CDR3 is 13 residues long. The CDR3, as DNA: TGCAGCGTTGATCTGGGGGGGGCCTACGAGCAGTACTTC. This encodes CSVDLGGAYEQYF.

The genes are TRBV20-1 and TRBJ1-5, with unresolved D. The CDR3 runs to 13 residues. The germline V gene has CDR1 DFQATT and CDR2 SNEGSKA (reference sequence). Trimming cost V 6 bases and J 4 bases, with 13 bases left between them. CDR3: CSAARSTNQPQHF. CDR3 nucleotides: TGCAGTGCGGCACGGAGCACGAATCAGCCCCAGCATTTT.

This clonotype was counted between two and nine times. The chain couples TRBV7-9 to TRBJ2-7; 9 nucleotides line up with TRBD2. The CDR3 is 14 amino acids. Germline lookup yields CDR1 SEHNR and CDR2 FQNEAQ (reference sequence). V shed 2 bases and J 6 bases; nucleotides not matched to a gene: 5. CDR3 residues: CASSLLREGIEQYF. The CDR3 DNA is TGTGCCAGCAGCTTATTGCGGGAGGGCATCGAGCAGTACTTC.

The chain combines TRBV2 with TRBJ1-1; tentatively, D is TRBD1 (5 bases). CDR3 length equals 15 residues. Germline V gene sequence: CDR1 SNHLY, CDR2 FYNNEI. V was pared by 6 bases and J by 0 bases, with 14 bases between. CDR3 coding DNA: TGTGCCAGCAGACAGGAACCTCCGGTGAACACTGAAGCTTTCTTT. Its translation: CASRQEPPVNTEAFF. Complete variable domain (other parts from reference TRBV2 and TRBJ1-1): EPEVTQTPSHQVTQMGQEVILRCVPISNHLYFYWYRQILGQKVEFLVSFYNNEISEKSEIFDDQFSVERPDGSNFTLKIRSTKLEDSAMYFCASRQEPPVNTEAFFGQGTRLTVV.

The chain uses TRBV27 and TRBJ1-5; D ambiguous. Trimming took off 5 bases at V and 0 bases at J, with 11 bases between the two ends. Germline assignment: CDR1 MNHEY and CDR2 SMNVEV (reference sequence). This CDR3 is 15 amino acids long. The CDR3 DNA follows: TGTGCCAGCAGTGTGGGCCCTTATAGCAATCAGCCCCAGCATTTT. Amino acid sequence: CASSVGPYSNQPQHF.

Many counts were recorded for this clonotype. The rearrangement links TRBV29-1 to TRBJ2-1, with TRBD2 matching 9 bases. CDR1 is SQVTM and CDR2 is ANQGSEA in the germline V gene. This CDR3 has 14 amino acids. With V trimmed by 7 bases and J by 4 bases, 8 bases remained unmatched. CDR3 nucleotide sequence: TGCAGCGGAACCATAGCGGGGGATTACAATGAGCAGTTCTTC. Translation gives CSGTIAGDYNEQFF.

CDR3 sequence (DNA): TGTGCCAGCAGCTACGATATAGTAGGGAGTGAGCAGTTCTTC. Its translation: CASSYDIVGSEQFF. V usage is TRBV7-9 and J usage is TRBJ2-1; the D gene is possibly TRBD2 (5 bases). V lost 4 bases and J lost 9, with 16 bases in between. The CDR3 spans 14 residues. CDR1 is SEHNR, CDR2 FQNEAQ, per germline (reference sequence).

The CDR3 loop reads CASEDRRASDEQFF. The CDR3 DNA reads as TGTGCCAGCGAAGACAGGCGGGCCAGCGATGAGCAGTTCTTC. This chain joins TRBV2 and TRBJ2-1, with D perhaps matching TRBD1 (6 bases). V lost 8 bases and J 8 bases, leaving 19 bases between the germline ends. Germline assignment: CDR1 SNHLY and CDR2 FYNNEI. This CDR3 contains 14 residues.

In DNA form, the CDR3 reads TGTGCCAGCAGCCAAGATCGTAGTTGGGCCGAGCAGTTCTTC. Translation: CASSQDRSWAEQFF. The chain uses TRBV3-1 and TRBJ2-1; D not certain. The CDR3 runs to 14 residues. Trimming removed 0 bases from V and 10 bases from J, with 13 bases in between. CDR1 LGHDT and CDR2 YNNKEL come from the germline V gene (reference sequence).

As concerns this clonotype: A junction end diverges from the germline sequence, so it may reflect a read error. The chain links TRBV10-3 to TRBJ2-5, with D possibly being TRBD1 or TRBD2 (5 bases each). The DNA end is more similar to TRBJ2-1, so the J call may be wrong. The CDR3 runs to 11 residues. Germline V gives CDR1 ENHRY, CDR2 SYGVKD. CDR3: CAVRDQETQFF. The DNA of the CDR3 is TGTGCCGTCAGGGACCAAGAGACCCAGTTCTTC.

The V gene is TRBV6-4, the J gene TRBJ2-2, with 9 bases matching TRBD1. V shed 5 bases, J shed 5 bases, and the junction held 6 bases outside the gene matches. The CDR3 extends over 15 amino acids. Germline lookup yields CDR1 MRHNA and CDR2 SNTAGT. CDR3 sequence: CASSRRQGDTGELFF. The CDR3 coding sequence is TGTGCCAGCAGTCGGAGACAGGGGGATACCGGGGAGCTGTTTTTT.